These 26 T cell receptor beta chains were sequenced from one sample in a study of blood T cell repertoires in COVID-19. TCRdb's copy holds only in-frame clones and misses some; the assay was immunoSEQ multiplex PCR. The top ten hold under 1.5% of the sample, which has around 99,000 clones, approximately 90% seen once. Input material: peripheral blood. These receptors all come from a woman aged 30 to 39 with acute or convalescent COVID-19.

This sequence joins TRBV7-2 and TRBJ1-2, with unresolved D. Germline V gene lookup returns CDR1 SGHTA and CDR2 FQGNSA. V lost 1 base and J lost 1, with 10 bases in between. This CDR3 is built from 15 residues. CDR3 amino acids: CASSLVPPGNYGYTF. In nucleotides, the CDR3 is TGTGCCAGCAGCTTAGTCCCTCCGGGTAACTATGGCTACACCTTC.

The chain couples TRBV5-1 to TRBJ2-3; no firm D call. This CDR3 has 12 amino acids. V gave up 3 bases and J gave up 0 bases, with 2 bases separating them. Germline CDR1 SGHRS, CDR2 YFSETQ. CDR3 in amino acids: CASSSSTDTQYF. The CDR3 coding sequence is TGCGCCAGCAGCTCTAGCACAGATACGCAGTATTTT. The whole variable domain, filled in from reference TRBV5-1 and TRBJ2-3, reads KAGVTQTPRYLIKTRGQQVTLSCSPISGHRSVSWYQQTPGQGLQFLFEYFSETQRNKGNFPGRFSGRQFSNSRSEMNVSTLELGDSALYLCASSSSTDTQYFGPGTRLTVL.

V is TRBV7-6 and J is TRBJ2-5; no clear D gene. CDR1 SGHVS and CDR2 FNYEAQ come from the germline V gene. This CDR3 is built from 15 residues. V dropped 2 bases and J dropped 1 base, with 11 bases sitting between them. This chain's CDR3 is CASSLLIGGQETQYF. CDR3 bases: TGTGCCAGCAGCTTATTAATTGGCGGCCAAGAGACCCAGTACTTC.

This rearrangement joins TRBV5-1 to TRBJ2-7; no reliable D call. The CDR3 sequence is 16 residues long. With 2 bases removed from V and 5 bases from J, the gap between germline ends came to 20 bases. CDR1 and CDR2 (germline): SGHRS, YFSETQ. DNA for the CDR3: TGCGCCAGCAGCTTCTGGAGTTCGGGTCCAGAGGACGAGCAGTACTTC. This codes for CASSFWSSGPEDEQYF.

This chain connects TRBV7-7 to TRBJ2-5; tentative D call: TRBD1 (6 bases). V was pared by 1 base and J by 5 bases, with 17 bases between. This CDR3 is 16 amino acids long. The germline V gene has CDR1 SSHAT and CDR2 FNYEAQ (reference sequence). The CDR3 DNA reads as TGTGCCAGCAGCTTAGGCAGGACAGTGCGTCCCGAGACCCAGTACTTC. Translated: CASSLGRTVRPETQYF.

The chain has TRBV5-4 and TRBJ1-3; a weak D match, TRBD1 (5 bases). This CDR3 contains 14 residues. Germline CDR1 is SGHNT and CDR2 is YYREEE (reference sequence). The V gene lost 1 base and the J gene lost 12 bases, with 17 bases spanning the gap. CDR3 coding DNA: TGTGCCAGCAGCTTGAGGGGAAATGGGCGAGACATATATTTT. Translation: CASSLRGNGRDIYF.

The chain uses TRBV5-6 and TRBJ2-7, with 7 bases fitting TRBD1. Germline V lookup: CDR1 SGHDT, CDR2 YYEEEE. The V and J ends lost 0 bases and 3 bases, in that order; junction bases with no gene match: 9. The CDR3 runs 16 residues. The CDR3 DNA is TGTGCCAGCAGCTTGGATAAATTGGGACAGCTCTACGAGCAGTACTTC. It encodes CASSLDKLGQLYEQYF.

V usage is TRBV7-8 and J usage is TRBJ2-7, with D maybe TRBD1 (6 bases). Per the germline V gene, CDR1 is SGHVS and CDR2 is FQNEAQ. The CDR3 runs to 14 residues. V gave up 0 bases and J gave up 2 bases, with 8 bases separating them. The CDR3: CASSLAGGPYEQYF. In nucleotides, the CDR3 is TGTGCCAGCAGCTTAGCTGGGGGCCCCTACGAGCAGTACTTC. The whole variable domain, remainder taken from reference TRBV7-8 and TRBJ2-7, is GAGVSQSPRYKVAKRGQDVALRCDPISGHVSLFWYQQALGQGPEFLTYFQNEAQLDKSGLPSDRFFAERPEGSVSTLKIQRTQQEDSAVYLCASSLAGGPYEQYFGPGTRLTVT.

This chain links TRBV6-2 or TRBV6-3 with TRBJ1-1, with unresolved D. From germline, CDR1 is MNHEY and CDR2 SVGEGT. The CDR3 is made up of 15 amino acids. V was pared by 3 bases and J by 3 bases, with 14 bases between. CDR3 protein: CASSYGWGADTEAFF. DNA for the CDR3: TGTGCCAGCAGTTATGGATGGGGAGCGGACACTGAAGCTTTCTTT.

This sequence joins TRBV10-1 and TRBJ2-3; maybe TRBD2 (6 bases). The ends were cut back, 8 bases at V and 2 bases at J, with 11 bases in the middle. CDR1 and CDR2 from the germline V gene are WNHNN and SYGVQD (reference sequence). The CDR3 is made up of 13 amino acids. DNA for the CDR3: TGCGCCAGCTCTAAGGACTACACAGATACGCAGTATTTT. It yields the protein CASSKDYTDTQYF.

The genes are TRBV9 and TRBJ1-4, with D perhaps matching TRBD1 (5 bases). The germline V gene has CDR1 SGDLS and CDR2 YYNGEE. The germline V and J ends were trimmed by 2 bases and 0 bases, with 8 bases remaining between them. This CDR3 region has 15 residues. The CDR3 coding sequence is TGTGCCAGCAGCGTTAGGGGTACAACTAATGAAAAACTGTTTTTT. Translating gives CASSVRGTTNEKLFF.

The CDR3 reads CASSLRRPDNEQFF. CDR3 sequence (DNA): TGCGCCAGCAGCTTGCGGCGGCCAGACAATGAGCAGTTCTTC. The chain carries TRBV5-1 and TRBJ2-1; D unclear. The CDR3 has 14 amino acids. The germline V gene encodes CDR1 SGHRS and CDR2 YFSETQ. Trimming left V 1 base short and J 5 bases short, with 10 bases between.

There are a few counts of this clone. The chain joins TRBV28 to TRBJ1-6, with 7 bases identical to TRBD1. Germline trimming cut 6 bases from V and 6 bases from J; bases unmatched to any gene: 11. Germline lookup yields CDR1 MDHEN and CDR2 SYDVKM. This CDR3 is built from 16 residues. The CDR3 sequence: CASRNTQGPVNSPLHF. As DNA, the CDR3 is TGTGCCAGCAGAAACACACAGGGGCCCGTTAATTCACCCCTCCACTTT.

The rearrangement uses TRBV5-8 and TRBJ2-2, with 10 bases matching TRBD2. This CDR3 region has 15 residues. Germline V gene lookup returns CDR1 SGHTS and CDR2 YDEGEE. Trimming at V came to 3 bases and at J to 5 bases, leaving 4 bases not matched to a gene. The CDR3 reads CASSWGLAWTGELFF. DNA for the CDR3: TGTGCCAGCAGCTGGGGACTAGCGTGGACCGGGGAGCTGTTTTTT.

This chain joins TRBV4-1 and TRBJ2-7; TRBD1 matches 10 bases. The V gene's germline CDR1 is MGHRA and CDR2 YSYEKL. The CDR3 spans 15 residues. Unmatched junction bases numbered 5, after V lost 1 base and J lost 5 bases. CDR3 sequence (DNA): TGCGCCAGCAGCCAAGGGGACAGGGGCGTCGACGAGCAGTACTTC. It translates to CASSQGDRGVDEQYF.

The J gene is TRBJ1-4, the V gene TRBV28; D not certain. Trimming stripped 6 bases from V and 8 bases from J, with 16 bases between. CDR3 length: 14 amino acids. The germline CDR1 and CDR2 sequences are MDHEN and SYDVKM. This chain's CDR3 is CASRPTWALEKLFF. CDR3 sequence (DNA): TGTGCCAGCAGGCCGACCTGGGCCTTGGAAAAACTGTTTTTT.

The rearrangement links TRBV4-1 to TRBJ2-5; D remains ambiguous. V was clipped by 0 bases and J by 1 base, with 9 bases between them. Looked up from germline, CDR1 is MGHRA and CDR2 is YSYEKL. CDR3 size: 15 residues. CDR3 sequence: CASSQDEVTQETQYF. CDR3 bases: TGCGCCAGCAGCCAAGATGAGGTAACCCAAGAGACCCAGTACTTC.

This chain joins TRBV27 and TRBJ2-7, with 11 bases matching TRBD1. Germline V CDR1 and CDR2: MNHEY, SMNVEV (reference sequence). V was clipped by 1 base and J by 2 bases; unmatched bases: 4. The CDR3 runs 16 residues. The CDR3, as DNA: TGTGCCAGCAGTTTATACGGACAGGGGGCAACCTACGAGCAGTACTTC. It is translated as CASSLYGQGATYEQYF.

V usage is TRBV5-1 and J usage is TRBJ2-3; 7 bases agree with TRBD1. The CDR3 spans 14 residues. Per the germline V gene, CDR1 is SGHRS and CDR2 is YFSETQ. The V segment lost 2 bases and the J segment 2 bases; nucleotides outside the gene matches: 2. The CDR3 sequence: CASSLQGPTDTQYF. The CDR3 DNA is TGCGCCAGCAGCTTACAGGGGCCCACAGATACGCAGTATTTT.

V gene TRBV5-1 combines with J gene TRBJ1-4, with 10 positions matching TRBD1. Germline V gene lookup returns CDR1 SGHRS and CDR2 YFSETQ. The CDR3 covers 18 residues. The V and J ends lost 2 bases and 0 bases, in that order; junction bases with no gene match: 7. CDR3 protein: CASSLGQGGFSTNEKLFF. CDR3 sequence (DNA): TGCGCCAGCAGCTTAGGACAGGGGGGATTTTCAACTAATGAAAAACTGTTTTTT.

The chain combines TRBV7-9 with TRBJ1-1; no definite D call. CDR3 length: 13 amino acids. The V end lost 6 bases, the J end lost 4 bases, and 12 bases lay between the germline ends. Germline assignment: CDR1 SEHNR and CDR2 FQNEAQ (reference sequence). For the CDR3, the DNA is TGTGCCAGCAGACGGGCCGGGAGCACTGAAGCTTTCTTT. Its translation is CASRRAGSTEAFF.

This rearrangement joins TRBV28 to TRBJ1-1; D unresolved. From germline, CDR1 is MDHEN and CDR2 SYDVKM. The V and J ends lost 2 bases and 0 bases respectively, with 10 bases between them. The CDR3 extends over 15 amino acids. CDR3 amino acids: CASSLRQRLNTEAFF. CDR3 DNA: TGTGCCAGCAGTTTAAGGCAGAGGCTGAACACTGAAGCTTTCTTT.

The rearrangement links TRBV5-8 to TRBJ1-6; D not certain. Germline CDR1 reads SGHTS; CDR2 reads YDEGEE. Trimming removed 2 bases from V and 0 bases from J, with 9 bases in between. The CDR3 is 16 amino acids. Here the CDR3 reads CASSLREGSYNSPLHF. The CDR3 coding sequence is TGTGCCAGCAGCTTACGGGAGGGCTCCTATAATTCACCCCTCCACTTT.

The V gene is TRBV28, the J gene TRBJ2-1; a weak D match, TRBD1 (5 bases). V lost 6 bases to trimming and J lost 2 bases, with 14 bases between them. Germline V gene sequence: CDR1 MDHEN, CDR2 SYDVKM. The CDR3 length is 15 residues. The CDR3 here is CASSRDRRAYNEQFF. The CDR3 DNA reads as TGTGCCAGCAGCCGAGACAGACGAGCCTACAATGAGCAGTTCTTC.

The chain has TRBV19 and TRBJ2-7, with a weak D call TRBD1 (6 bases). Trimming removed 6 bases from V and 0 bases from J, with 12 bases in between. The CDR3 loop spans 14 amino acids. Germline values: CDR1 LNHDA, CDR2 SQIVND (reference sequence). CDR3 region: CASSDRPNSYEQYF. The CDR3 bases are TGTGCCAGTAGCGACAGGCCCAACTCCTACGAGCAGTACTTC.

The J gene is TRBJ2-7, the V gene TRBV5-1; maybe TRBD1 (5 bases). V lost 0 bases and J lost 3, with 13 bases in between. Germline V gene data show CDR1 as SGHRS and CDR2 as YFSETQ. The CDR3 extends over 15 amino acids. This CDR3 reads CASSLGVTGIYEQYF. The CDR3 DNA reads TGCGCCAGCAGCTTGGGGGTTACAGGAATCTACGAGCAGTACTTC.